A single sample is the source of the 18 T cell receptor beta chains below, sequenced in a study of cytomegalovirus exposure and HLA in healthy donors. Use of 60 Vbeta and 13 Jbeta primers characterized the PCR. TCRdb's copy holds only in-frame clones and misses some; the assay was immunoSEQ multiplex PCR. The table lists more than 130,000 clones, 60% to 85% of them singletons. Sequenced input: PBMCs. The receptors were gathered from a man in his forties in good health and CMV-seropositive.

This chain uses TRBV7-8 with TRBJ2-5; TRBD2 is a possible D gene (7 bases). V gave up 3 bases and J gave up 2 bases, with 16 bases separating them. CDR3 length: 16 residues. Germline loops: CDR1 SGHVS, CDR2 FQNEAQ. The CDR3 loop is CASSLGGLPRQETQYF. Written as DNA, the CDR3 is TGTGCCAGCAGCTTGGGGGGGCTCCCCAGGCAAGAGACCCAGTACTTC.

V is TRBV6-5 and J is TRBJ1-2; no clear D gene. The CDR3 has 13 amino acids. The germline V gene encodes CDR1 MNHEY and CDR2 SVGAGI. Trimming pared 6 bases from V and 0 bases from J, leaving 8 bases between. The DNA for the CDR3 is TGTGCCAGCAGAACAACTACTAACTATGGCTACACCTTC. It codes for CASRTTTNYGYTF.

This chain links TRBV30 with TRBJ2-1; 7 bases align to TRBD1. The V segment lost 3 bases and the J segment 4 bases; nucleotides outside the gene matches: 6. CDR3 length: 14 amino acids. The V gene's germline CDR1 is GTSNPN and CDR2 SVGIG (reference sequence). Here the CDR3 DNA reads TGTGCCTGGAGCGAAGGACAGGTTTACAATGAGCAGTTCTTC. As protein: CAWSEGQVYNEQFF.

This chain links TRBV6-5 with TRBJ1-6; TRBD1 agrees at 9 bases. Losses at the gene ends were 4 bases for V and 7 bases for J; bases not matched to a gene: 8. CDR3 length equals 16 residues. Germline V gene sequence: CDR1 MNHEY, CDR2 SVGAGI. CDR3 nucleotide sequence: TGTGCCAGCAGTTTCTTGGGACAGGGAGGAAATTCACCCCTCCACTTT. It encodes CASSFLGQGGNSPLHF.

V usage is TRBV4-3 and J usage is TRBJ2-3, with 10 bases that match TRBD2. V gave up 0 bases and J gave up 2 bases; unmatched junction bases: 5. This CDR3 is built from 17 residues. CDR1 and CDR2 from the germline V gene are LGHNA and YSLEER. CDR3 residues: CASSQDASGGSTDTQYF. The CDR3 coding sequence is TGCGCCAGCAGCCAAGATGCTAGCGGGGGATCCACAGATACGCAGTATTTT.

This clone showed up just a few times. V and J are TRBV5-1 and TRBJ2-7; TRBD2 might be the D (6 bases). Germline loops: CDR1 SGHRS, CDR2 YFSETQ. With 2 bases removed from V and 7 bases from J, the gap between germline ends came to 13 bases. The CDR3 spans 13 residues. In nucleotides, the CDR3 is TGCGCCAGCAGCTTATGGGACTCTTCAGAGCAGTACTTC. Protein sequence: CASSLWDSSEQYF.

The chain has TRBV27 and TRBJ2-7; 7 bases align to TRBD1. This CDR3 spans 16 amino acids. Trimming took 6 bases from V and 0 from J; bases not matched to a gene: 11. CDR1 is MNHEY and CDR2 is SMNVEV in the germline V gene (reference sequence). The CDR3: CASSLIPDRSSYEQYF. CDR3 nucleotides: TGTGCCAGCAGCTTGATCCCGGACAGGAGCTCCTACGAGCAGTACTTC.

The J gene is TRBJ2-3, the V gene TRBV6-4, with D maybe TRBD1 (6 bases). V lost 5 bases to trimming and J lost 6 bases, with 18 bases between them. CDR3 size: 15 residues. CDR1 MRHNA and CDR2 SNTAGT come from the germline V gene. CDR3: CASSLQGKVKDTQYF. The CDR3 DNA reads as TGTGCCAGCAGTCTACAGGGAAAGGTAAAGGATACGCAGTATTTT.

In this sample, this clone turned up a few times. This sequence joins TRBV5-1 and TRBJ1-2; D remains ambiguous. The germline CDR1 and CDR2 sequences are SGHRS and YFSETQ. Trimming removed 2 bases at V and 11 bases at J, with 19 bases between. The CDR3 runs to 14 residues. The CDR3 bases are TGCGCCAGCAGCTTCCCGGATGTACAGCCTCATTACACCTTC. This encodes CASSFPDVQPHYTF.

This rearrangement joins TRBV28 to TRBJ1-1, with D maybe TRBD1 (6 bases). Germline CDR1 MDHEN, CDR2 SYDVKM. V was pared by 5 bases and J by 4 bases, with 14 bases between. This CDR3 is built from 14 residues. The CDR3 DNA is TGTGCCAGCAGTGCTCCTACAGGGCTCACTGAAGCTTTCTTT. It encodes CASSAPTGLTEAFF.

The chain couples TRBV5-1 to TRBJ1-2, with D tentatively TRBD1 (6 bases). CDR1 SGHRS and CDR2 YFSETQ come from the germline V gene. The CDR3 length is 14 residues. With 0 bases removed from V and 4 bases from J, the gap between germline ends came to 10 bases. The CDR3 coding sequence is TGCGCCAGCAGCTTGGCCCCAGGGGTCTATGGCTACACCTTC. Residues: CASSLAPGVYGYTF.

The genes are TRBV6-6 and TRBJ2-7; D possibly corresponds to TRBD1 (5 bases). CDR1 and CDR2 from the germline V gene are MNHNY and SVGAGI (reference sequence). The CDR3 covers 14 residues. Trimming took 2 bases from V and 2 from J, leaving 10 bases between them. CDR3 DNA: TGTGCCAGCAGTTACGTCCCAGGGCCCTACGAGCAGTACTTC. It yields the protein CASSYVPGPYEQYF.

CDR3 amino acids: CASSLLARNTDTQYF. The CDR3 DNA sequence: TGTGCCAGCAGCTTGTTAGCCAGAAACACAGATACGCAGTATTTT. The genes are TRBV5-6 and TRBJ2-3; no firm D call. CDR1 and CDR2 from the germline V gene are SGHDT and YYEEEE. The CDR3 consists of 15 residues. V lost 1 base and J 2 bases, leaving 11 bases between the germline ends.

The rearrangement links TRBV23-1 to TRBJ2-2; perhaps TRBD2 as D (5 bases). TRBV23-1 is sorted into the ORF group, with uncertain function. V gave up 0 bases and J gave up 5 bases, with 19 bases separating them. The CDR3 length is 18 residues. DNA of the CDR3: TGCGCCAGCAGTCAATCGCAGCGGCACCGCGACCGGACCGGGGAGCTGTTTTTT. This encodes CASSQSQRHRDRTGELFF.

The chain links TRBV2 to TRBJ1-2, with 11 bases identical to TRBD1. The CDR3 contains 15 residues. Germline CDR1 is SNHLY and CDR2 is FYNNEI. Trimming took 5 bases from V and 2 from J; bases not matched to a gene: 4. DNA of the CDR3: TGTGCCAGCAGTTATGGACAGGGGGCAAACTATGGCTACACCTTC. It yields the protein CASSYGQGANYGYTF.

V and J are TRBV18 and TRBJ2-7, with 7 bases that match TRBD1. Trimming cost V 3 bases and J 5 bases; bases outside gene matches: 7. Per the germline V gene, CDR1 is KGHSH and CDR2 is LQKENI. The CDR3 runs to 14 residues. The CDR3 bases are TGTGCCAGCTCACCCCGGACAGGATCTAACGAGCAGTACTTC. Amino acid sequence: CASSPRTGSNEQYF.

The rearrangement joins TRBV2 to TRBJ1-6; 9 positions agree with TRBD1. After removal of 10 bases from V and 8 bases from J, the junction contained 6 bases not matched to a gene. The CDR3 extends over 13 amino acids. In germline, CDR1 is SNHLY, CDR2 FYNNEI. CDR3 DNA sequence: TGTGCCAAAAACCGGGACAGGGATTCACCCCTCCACTTT. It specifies CAKNRDRDSPLHF.

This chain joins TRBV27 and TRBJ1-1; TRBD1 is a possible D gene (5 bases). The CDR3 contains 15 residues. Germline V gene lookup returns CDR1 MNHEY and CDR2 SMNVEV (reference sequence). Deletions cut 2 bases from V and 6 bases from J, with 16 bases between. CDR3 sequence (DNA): TGTGCCAGCAGTTTAGTCTGGGGGGGGAGGGCTGAAGCTTTCTTT. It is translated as CASSLVWGGRAEAFF.